This TCR beta chain emerged from a study of PD-1 blockade in classical Hodgkin lymphoma. Background on the study: Patients received nivolumab 3 mg/kg intravenously every 2 weeks. Study results and limitations: While CD8+ TCR diversity did not rise significantly by C4D1, CD4+ TCR diversity did. Newly diagnosed patients reportedly had lower baseline TCR diversity than healthy donors.

On this clone: The antigen remains unidentified.

Profiled with immunoSEQ multiplex PCR; TCRdb holds only in-frame clones, not every one. The repertoire holds about 61,000 clones, with 70% to 90% as singletons. From germline, CDR1 is SGHDN and CDR2 FVKESK. Trimming at V came to 1 base and at J to 2 bases, leaving 7 bases not matched to a gene. The CDR3 length is 17 residues. Time point denoted: cycle 4 day 1 (C4D1), after five to seven weeks of nivolumab. There was relapse after autologous stem cell transplantation in every patient, and there was variation in brentuximab vedotin exposure. Progressive disease, partial response or complete response was each patient's best response.

The sequencing here drew on peripheral blood mononuclear cells (PBMCs), taken before the fourth cycle of nivolumab. This chain uses TRBV14 with TRBJ1-2; 10 nucleotides match TRBD1. The source is a human donor with classical Hodgkin lymphoma. CDR3 nucleotide sequence: TGTGCCAGCAGCCAAGTATGGACAGGGGGGCGGAACTATGGCTACACCTTC. Translated: CASSQVWTGGRNYGYTF.